Following are 15 T cell receptor beta chains from one sample sequenced in a study of regulatory T cells in long-lasting Graves disease. To make TCR beta libraries, researchers used iRepertoire HTBI primers and Arm-PCR of CDR3 regions. TCRdb re-called the multiplex PCR reads through MiXCR, storing one row per CDR3 protein. The sample includes 400,000 to 500,000 distinct CDR3 sequences, roughly 17% seen only once; the top ten take 20% to 25%. Described time point: newly diagnosed GD, antithyroid drugs for less than 3 months. PBMC-derived RNA was used for the TCR library. Separately, the same data were catalogued under a study of T cells in Graves' hyperthyroidism and ophthalmopathy.

The material was peripheral blood mononuclear cells (PBMCs), obtained at new diagnosis, from a patient treated with antithyroid drugs. These receptors came from a woman aged 18-30 years with Graves disease.

To note about this clonotype: Given a much more abundant clone one base away, this may be a read error. The chain employs TRBV27 and TRBJ2-3; the match to TRBD2 covers 16 bases. The J call may be in error: the DNA end matches TRBJ2-7 better. The germline V gene encodes CDR1 MNHEY and CDR2 SMNVEV (reference sequence). The CDR3 spans 15 residues. CDR3 DNA: TGTGCCAGCAGTTTAGGGACTAGCGGGAGGGCCTCGCAGTACTTC. Encoded protein: CASSLGTSGRASQYF.

In its sample, this clonotype was seen many times. The chain employs TRBV6-1 and TRBJ1-5, with 8 bases lining up with TRBD1. CDR1 and CDR2 (germline): MNHNS, SASEGT. The CDR3 is 14 residues long. J lost 6 bases, V lost 3 bases, and 4 bases had no gene match. The CDR3, as DNA: TGTGCCAGCAGTGAGAGGACAGGGCTTCAGCCCCAGCATTTT. Amino acid sequence: CASSERTGLQPQHF.

This clonotype came up once. The chain has TRBV11-2 and TRBJ1-5; no firm D call. V gave up 0 bases and J gave up 2 bases, with 8 bases separating them. CDR3 length: 15 residues. Germline V gene lookup returns CDR1 SGHAT and CDR2 FQNNGV. This chain's CDR3 is CASSLEISGNQPQHF. Written as DNA, the CDR3 is TGTGCCAGCAGCTTAGAGATATCGGGCAATCAGCCCCAGCATTTT.

CDR3 sequence reads: CSARGGQVTLGEQYF. CDR3 nucleotide sequence: TGCAGTGCTAGGGGGGGACAGGTAACCTTAGGCGAGCAGTACTTC. The rearrangement joins TRBV20-1 to TRBJ2-7, with 8 bases aligning to TRBD1. The J segment lost 6 bases and the V segment lost 3 bases, leaving 13 bases of the junction unmatched. CDR1 and CDR2 from the germline V gene are DFQATT and SNEGSKA (reference sequence). CDR3 length: 15 amino acids.

This clonotype came up a few times. The V gene is TRBV9, the J gene TRBJ1-6; 7 bases fit TRBD1. V gave up 3 bases and J gave up 8 bases; unmatched junction bases: 5. This CDR3 has 14 amino acids. Germline-derived CDR1 and CDR2 are SGDLS and YYNGEE. CDR3 sequence: CASSATGLDSPLHF. Written as DNA, the CDR3 is TGTGCCAGCAGCGCGACAGGGTTGGATTCACCCCTCCACTTT.

At least ten counts were recorded for this clonotype. This sequence joins TRBV20-1 and TRBJ2-1, with 8 bases matching TRBD2. CDR3 size: 14 residues. V gave up 1 base and J gave up 7 bases; unmatched junction bases: 6. Germline loops: CDR1 DFQATT, CDR2 SNEGSKA (reference sequence). The CDR3 loop reads CSARGRTSWNEQFF. In nucleotides, the CDR3 is TGCAGTGCTAGAGGTCGGACTAGCTGGAATGAGCAGTTCTTC.

There are many counts of this clonotype. V is TRBV9 and J is TRBJ2-7, with D uncertain. The CDR3 is 16 residues long. CDR1 and CDR2 (germline): SGDLS, YYNGEE. Trimming took off 0 bases at V and 2 bases at J, with 15 bases between the two ends. CDR3 residues: CASSVEIEASAYEQYF. In DNA, the CDR3 is TGTGCCAGCAGCGTAGAAATAGAGGCGTCGGCCTACGAGCAGTACTTC.

There are many counts of this clonotype. J is TRBJ2-3 and V is TRBV29-1; maybe TRBD2 (5 bases). Trimming removed 5 bases at V and 0 bases at J, with 15 bases between. Germline assignment: CDR1 SQVTM and CDR2 ANQGSEA. CDR3 length: 15 amino acids. CDR3 nucleotide sequence: TGCAGCGTTACCCGTAGCGCGTTTAGCACAGATACGCAGTATTTT. Residues: CSVTRSAFSTDTQYF.

This clonotype has more than one count but fewer than ten. The chain combines TRBV28 with TRBJ1-1; TRBD1 is a possible D gene (5 bases). Trimming removed 11 bases at V and 5 bases at J, with 12 bases between. The CDR3 is made up of 11 amino acids. Germline-derived CDR1 and CDR2 are MDHEN and SYDVKM. CDR3 protein: CAVGGGTEAFF. For the CDR3, the DNA is TGTGCCGTTGGCGGGGGGACTGAAGCTTTCTTT.

The sample holds many counts of this clonotype. The chain carries TRBV12-3 or TRBV12-4 and TRBJ2-5, with 11 positions matching TRBD1. There are 15 residues in the CDR3. V lost 6 bases to trimming and J lost 5 bases; unmatched junction nucleotides: 8. The CDR3 loop is CASSFRTGGRETQYF. Here the CDR3 DNA reads TGTGCCAGCAGCTTCCGGACAGGGGGCCGTGAGACCCAGTACTTC.

The rearrangement links TRBV10-3 to TRBJ2-1, with a tentative D call TRBD1 (6 bases). Per germline, CDR1 ENHRY and CDR2 SYGVKD. V lost 3 bases and J lost 9, with 6 bases in between. The CDR3 covers 11 residues. The CDR3 region has the DNA TGTGCCATCAGTGACAGGGGTGAGCAGTTCTTC. Amino acids: CAISDRGEQFF.

This clonotype showed up many times. DNA for the CDR3: TGTGCCAGCGTAGGGAGGGCCGAGTACAATGAGCAGTTCTTC. This translates into CASVGRAEYNEQFF. The chain uses TRBV6-1 and TRBJ2-1; TRBD2 aligns across 7 bases. The CDR3 has 14 residues. With 8 bases clipped from V and 4 bases from J, the junction kept 8 bases outside the gene matches. Germline CDR1 MNHNS, CDR2 SASEGT.

The V gene is TRBV6-1, the J gene TRBJ2-1; 7 bases agree with TRBD1. V gave up 5 bases and J gave up 8 bases; unmatched junction bases: 3. Germline values: CDR1 MNHNS, CDR2 SASEGT. The CDR3 extends over 12 amino acids. The chain's CDR3 is CASSITGDEQFF. Written as DNA, the CDR3 is TGTGCCAGCAGTATTACAGGGGATGAGCAGTTCTTC.

The chain couples TRBV6-1 to TRBJ2-6, with a possible D match to TRBD1 (6 bases). Trimming removed 7 bases from V and 0 bases from J, with 22 bases in between. Germline V gives CDR1 MNHNS, CDR2 SASEGT. The CDR3 totals 19 residues. CDR3 nucleotide sequence: TGTGCCAGCACGCCCACCGGGACATCTAAACCCTCTGGGGCCAACGTCCTGACTTTC. Translating it yields CASTPTGTSKPSGANVLTF.

This chain uses TRBV4-1 with TRBJ2-7; D is perhaps TRBD1 (6 bases). The germline V gene encodes CDR1 MGHRA and CDR2 YSYEKL. V lost 1 base and J 0 bases, leaving 13 bases between the germline ends. There are 16 residues in the CDR3. CDR3 DNA sequence: TGCGCCAGCAGCCAAGGTTCAGGGGTACTCTCCTACGAGCAGTACTTC. Its protein product is CASSQGSGVLSYEQYF.